This T cell receptor (beta chain) was recovered during a study of technical replicates of blood from a handful of donors. Libraries were prepared by immunoSEQ multiplex PCR; TCRdb keeps only in-frame clonotypes and omits some of them. This sample has 60,000 to 85,000 clones, with about 91% found just once. V shed 4 bases, J shed 2 bases, and the junction held 2 bases outside the gene matches. The V gene's germline CDR1 is SGHTA and CDR2 FQGNSA. The CDR3 totals 14 residues. J is TRBJ2-1 and V is TRBV7-2; 7 bases align to TRBD2. This clonotype was sampled from a human donor in good health. Sequences were obtained from T cells isolated from PBMCs. CDR3 sequence (DNA): TGTGCCAGCAGCTCTAGCGGAACCTACAATGAGCAGTTCTTC. Translating it yields CASSSSGTYNEQFF.